This TCR beta chain was sequenced during a study of blood T cells in healthy people across ages. With a J-beta primer mix and a sample-barcoded 5' primer, a second PCR ran about 7 to 12 cycles. Sequencing yielded, for each sample, at least 3 million paired-end reads carrying CDR3. TCRdb processed the 5' RACE reads anew with MiXCR; each CDR3 protein has one entry. The data hold roughly 730,000 distinct CDR3 sequences, with 56% observed a single time. The CDR3 is 15 residues long. Trimming took 3 bases from V and 3 from J; bases not matched to a gene: 11. Germline V gene sequence: CDR1 DFQATT, CDR2 SNEGSKA (reference sequence).

The sequence came from a man between 40 and 49 years old in good health. Sequences were obtained from blood. V gene TRBV20-1 combines with J gene TRBJ2-7; 7 nucleotides line up with TRBD1. CDR3 coding DNA: TGCAGTGCTAGGGTCCCAGGGGGTGAGTTCTACGAGCAGTACTTC. Amino acids: CSARVPGGEFYEQYF.